One and the same sample provided the 14 T cell receptor beta chains below, sequenced in a study of blood T cell repertoires in COVID-19. Generated by immunoSEQ multiplex PCR, the TCRdb table keeps only in-frame clones and is missing some. Altogether 150,000 to 180,000 clones are present, around 90% being singletons, with the ten largest covering less than 0.6%. The sequenced sample was peripheral blood. These receptors originate from a man aged 45-65 years with acute or convalescent COVID-19.

This clone was counted between two and nine times. This chain joins TRBV28 and TRBJ1-5; D is unclear. CDR3 size: 19 residues. Germline V gives CDR1 MDHEN, CDR2 SYDVKM. Trimming took off 4 bases at V and 0 bases at J, with 22 bases between the two ends. CDR3 protein: CASSSAGQVLKNSNQPQHF. Written as DNA, the CDR3 is TGTGCCAGCAGTTCCGCGGGTCAGGTCTTGAAGAATAGCAATCAGCCCCAGCATTTT.

This sequence joins TRBV7-3 and TRBJ2-7; 8 bases agree with TRBD1. V lost 5 bases and J lost 2; bases outside the gene matches: 8. Germline V gene lookup returns CDR1 SGHTA and CDR2 FQGTGA. This CDR3 contains 15 residues. The CDR3 DNA is TGTGCCAGCAGCCTATCCGGGACAGGAGCCTACGAGCAGTACGTC. Protein sequence: CASSLSGTGAYEQYV.

The chain carries TRBV3-1 (or the pseudogene TRBV3-2) and TRBJ1-1; tentatively, D is TRBD1 (5 bases). The germline V gene has CDR1 LGHDT and CDR2 YNNKEL (reference sequence). Trimming took off 2 bases at V and 4 bases at J, with 17 bases between the two ends. CDR3 length equals 16 residues. The CDR3 DNA reads TGTGCCAGCAGCCAATCAACCGGGGGGGGTACCACTGAAGCTTTCTTT. Translation: CASSQSTGGGTTEAFF.

The rearrangement joins TRBV27 to TRBJ2-7, with D maybe TRBD2 (5 bases). CDR3 length equals 12 residues. Germline V lookup: CDR1 MNHEY, CDR2 SMNVEV (reference sequence). Trimming stripped 2 bases from V and 4 bases from J, with 6 bases between. The CDR3 reads CASSLRGYEQYF. The CDR3 DNA is TGTGCCAGCAGTTTACGGGGTTACGAGCAGTACTTC.

This clone has just one count. The CDR3: CASSLGTGPGNTIYF. The CDR3 coding sequence is TGTGCCAGCAGCTTAGGGACAGGTCCTGGAAACACCATATATTTT. This chain connects TRBV7-2 to TRBJ1-3, with 7 bases that match TRBD1. The length of the CDR3 is 15 residues. Germline CDR1 SGHTA, CDR2 FQGNSA. V gave up 1 base and J gave up 2 bases; unmatched junction bases: 2.

V and J are TRBV10-3 and TRBJ2-7, with 9 bases fitting TRBD2. CDR3 length: 15 residues. V lost 2 bases, J lost 4 bases, and 6 bases stayed unmatched. CDR1 and CDR2 (germline): ENHRY, SYGVKD. In DNA, the CDR3 is TGTGCCATCAGTGAGAGGGCGGGAGGGTTGTACGAGCAGTACTTC. Translated: CAISERAGGLYEQYF.

The sample holds a few counts of this clone. The V gene is TRBV11-2, the J gene TRBJ1-5, with 9 nucleotides matching TRBD1. The CDR3 sequence is 15 residues long. The junction had 5 bases not matched to a gene; V was cut back by 5 bases and J by 3 bases. Germline V gene lookup returns CDR1 SGHAT and CDR2 FQNNGV. The chain's CDR3 is CASSQWTGVNQPQHF. The CDR3 DNA reads TGTGCCAGCAGCCAGTGGACAGGGGTCAATCAGCCCCAGCATTTT.

The J gene is TRBJ2-2, the V gene TRBV28, with 8 nucleotides matching TRBD1. This CDR3 is 14 amino acids long. With 3 bases clipped from V and 7 bases from J, the junction kept 4 bases outside the gene matches. Germline values: CDR1 MDHEN, CDR2 SYDVKM. The CDR3 region is CASSFQGAGGELFF. The DNA for the CDR3 is TGTGCCAGCAGTTTCCAGGGGGCGGGCGGGGAGCTGTTTTTT. Together with reference TRBV28 and TRBJ2-2, the CDR3 gives the full variable domain: DVKVTQSSRYLVKRTGEKVFLECVQDMDHENMFWYRQDPGLGLRLIYFSYDVKMKEKGDIPEGYSVSREKKERFSLILESASTNQTSMYLCASSFQGAGGELFFGEGSRLTVL.

This sequence joins TRBV5-5 and TRBJ2-3, with 10 bases lining up with TRBD2. The CDR3 length is 16 residues. CDR1 and CDR2 (germline): SGHKS, YYEKEE (reference sequence). Losses at the gene ends were 0 bases for V and 5 bases for J; bases not matched to a gene: 6. The CDR3 sequence is CASSLASGRWVDTQYF. DNA of the CDR3: TGTGCCAGCAGCTTGGCTAGCGGGAGATGGGTAGATACGCAGTATTTT.

The rearrangement joins TRBV11-1 to TRBJ1-1; D unresolved. Trimming stripped 6 bases from V and 1 base from J, with 9 bases between. This CDR3 is 13 amino acids long. Germline CDR1 SGHAT, CDR2 FQDESV (reference sequence). CDR3 sequence: CASSKNGNTEAFF. The CDR3 DNA reads TGTGCCAGCAGTAAGAACGGGAACACTGAAGCTTTCTTT.

This chain connects TRBV3-1 (or the pseudogene TRBV3-2) to TRBJ2-3; TRBD2 is a possible D gene (6 bases). The ends were cut back, 0 bases at V and 6 bases at J, with 10 bases in the middle. Germline values: CDR1 LGHDT, CDR2 YNNKEL (reference sequence). This CDR3 is built from 14 residues. The CDR3: CASSQDLLADTQYF. CDR3 in DNA: TGTGCCAGCAGCCAAGATCTCCTAGCGGATACGCAGTATTTT.

This chain links TRBV6-2 or TRBV6-3 with TRBJ2-5; D unclear. V was trimmed by 2 bases and J by 0 bases, leaving 7 bases between them. This CDR3 spans 14 amino acids. In germline, CDR1 is MNHEY, CDR2 SVGEGT. CDR3 in amino acids: CASSYVGYQETQYF. CDR3 in DNA: TGTGCCAGCAGTTACGTCGGGTACCAAGAGACCCAGTACTTC.

The rearrangement uses TRBV28 and TRBJ1-2; the match to TRBD1 covers 7 bases. Germline V gene data show CDR1 as MDHEN and CDR2 as SYDVKM. V lost 6 bases, J lost 4 bases, and 8 bases stayed unmatched. The CDR3 is 14 residues long. The CDR3 nucleotides read TGTGCCAGCAGATTTACCGGGACAGTCTATGGCTACACCTTC. Encoded protein: CASRFTGTVYGYTF.

The V gene is TRBV19, the J gene TRBJ2-2; 7 bases agree with TRBD1. The germline CDR1 and CDR2 sequences are LNHDA and SQIVND (reference sequence). V was clipped by 5 bases and J by 0 bases; unmatched bases: 3. The CDR3 length is 15 residues. This CDR3 reads CASSLGQANTGELFF. The CDR3 coding sequence is TGTGCCAGTAGTCTCGGACAGGCGAACACCGGGGAGCTGTTTTTT.